The rows below give T cell receptor beta chains drawn from one sample of a study of sequential checkpoint blockade in melanoma. Clones were sequenced by immunoSEQ multiplex PCR, and TCRdb holds only the in-frame ones, with some missing. The sample has roughly 6,400 clones, 20% to 25% seen once. Sequencing used tumor tissue (inferred from file names), obtained from a patient given nivolumab and ipilimumab in sequence. Receptors were obtained from a human donor with melanoma. CDR3s include the opening cysteine and the closing phenylalanine or tryptophan. Fields, in order: J gene, D gene, V gene, clone size, CDR3 DNA, CDR3 protein. A D gene is named only where the DNA matches it firmly. Clone size is not always given. Where it is, it says once, few, many or a class for expanded clones.

j_gene: TRBJ2-3; d_gene: .; v_gene: TRBV12-5; abundance: large; CDR3nt: TGTGCTAGTGGCCCGCCAGGGCGGTACACAGATACGCAGTATTTT; CDR3aa: CASGPPGRYTDTQYF
j_gene: TRBJ2-7; d_gene: .; v_gene: TRBV11-3; abundance: few; CDR3nt: TGTGCCAGCAGCTTAGTTTCGGGGCACTCCTACGAGCAGTACTTC; CDR3aa: CASSLVSGHSYEQYF
j_gene: TRBJ1-2; d_gene: TRBD1; v_gene: TRBV19; abundance: .; CDR3nt: TGTGCCAGTAGGTGGTTAACAGGGGGGAACTATGGCTACACCTTC; CDR3aa: CASRWLTGGNYGYTF
j_gene: TRBJ2-5; d_gene: .; v_gene: TRBV29-1; abundance: .; CDR3nt: TGCAGCGTTGAAGATCTTGGGGGTCCCCGGGAAGAGACCCAGTACTTC; CDR3aa: CSVEDLGGPREETQYF
j_gene: TRBJ2-3; d_gene: TRBD1; v_gene: TRBV29-1; abundance: .; CDR3nt: TGCAGCGTTGAACCCCAGGGACAGGGTTCAGATACGCAGTATTTT; CDR3aa: CSVEPQGQGSDTQYF
j_gene: TRBJ1-5; d_gene: TRBD1; v_gene: TRBV30; abundance: few; CDR3nt: TGTGCCTGGAGTGCCAACAGGGGGCTTCAGCCCCAGCATTTT; CDR3aa: CAWSANRGLQPQHF
j_gene: TRBJ1-4; d_gene: .; v_gene: TRBV19; abundance: .; CDR3nt: TGTGCCAGTAGTACCCGAGGCGGGACGTATAATGAAAAACTGTTTTTT; CDR3aa: CASSTRGGTYNEKLFF
j_gene: TRBJ2-7; d_gene: TRBD2; v_gene: TRBV11-3; abundance: few; CDR3nt: TGTGCCAGCAGCCCTTTAGCGGGTTCCTACGAGCAGTACTTC; CDR3aa: CASSPLAGSYEQYF
j_gene: TRBJ2-3; d_gene: .; v_gene: TRBV29-1; abundance: .; CDR3nt: TGCAGCGTTCCACCCCCGAGCACAGATACGCAGTATTTT; CDR3aa: CSVPPPSTDTQYF
j_gene: TRBJ2-3; d_gene: .; v_gene: TRBV6-8; abundance: few; CDR3nt: TGTGCCAGCAGACAACTCACCGACACAGATACGCAGTATTTT; CDR3aa: CASRQLTDTDTQYF
j_gene: TRBJ1-1; d_gene: .; v_gene: TRBV6-8; abundance: .; CDR3nt: TGTGCCAGCAGGAGGTCTAGAGCGGGTGAAGCTTTCTTT; CDR3aa: CASRRSRAGEAFF
j_gene: TRBJ2-4; d_gene: .; v_gene: TRBV11-3; abundance: few; CDR3nt: TGTGCCAGCAGCTTACAGGACACCAAAAACATTCAGTACTTC; CDR3aa: CASSLQDTKNIQYF
j_gene: TRBJ2-7; d_gene: TRBD1; v_gene: TRBV4-1; abundance: .; CDR3nt: TGCGCCAGCAGCCACACGACAGGGGCCTACGAGCAGTACTTC; CDR3aa: CASSHTTGAYEQYF
j_gene: TRBJ2-5; d_gene: .; v_gene: TRBV6-8; abundance: few; CDR3nt: TGTGCCAGCCAAGGGGTGGGGGGCCAAGAGACCCAGTACTTC; CDR3aa: CASQGVGGQETQYF
j_gene: TRBJ1-2; d_gene: .; v_gene: TRBV19; abundance: few; CDR3nt: TGTGCCAGTCATTTAGATGGGGGGCTTACAAGCTATGGCTACACCTTC; CDR3aa: CASHLDGGLTSYGYTF
j_gene: TRBJ2-3; d_gene: .; v_gene: TRBV5-1; abundance: .; CDR3nt: TGCGCCAGCAGCTTGTATCAGGAATTCACAGATACGCAGTATTTT; CDR3aa: CASSLYQEFTDTQYF
j_gene: TRBJ1-2; d_gene: TRBD1; v_gene: TRBV2; abundance: .; CDR3nt: TGTGCCAGCAGCCGCGGGACAGCCTATGGCTACACCTTC; CDR3aa: CASSRGTAYGYTF